This T cell receptor beta chain was profiled in a study of sequential checkpoint blockade in melanoma. Across the study: After both sequences, patients received maintenance nivolumab. TCRβ was sequenced from DNA of about 96 pretreatment tumors. About two dozen patients had tumor biopsies before treatment and at week 13. Study-level results: Clinical benefit was about 30 times likelier when tumor T-cell fraction and clonality increased.

Regarding treatment: randomized to nivolumab then ipilimumab (arm A) or the reverse (arm B). Some clones are missing from TCRdb's copy, which holds only in-frame ones; the method was immunoSEQ multiplex PCR. The data contain about 4,100 clones, 23% of them singletons. Germline trimming cut 5 bases from V and 6 bases from J; bases unmatched to any gene: 2. This CDR3 has 12 residues. Looked up from germline, CDR1 is MNHGY and CDR2 is SAAAGT. This clone is medium-sized in the sample. Antigen unknown. The clonotype originates from a human donor with melanoma. The chain couples TRBV6-8 to TRBJ1-2; the match to TRBD1 covers 8 bases. The sequenced sample was tumor tissue (inferred from file names), obtained from a patient given nivolumab and ipilimumab in sequence. CDR3 residues: CASSDRGDGYTF. The DNA of the CDR3 is TGTGCCAGCAGTGACAGGGGCGATGGCTACACCTTC.